The present entry profiles one T cell receptor beta chain with its context. Its matching antigen is unknown. The sample is drawn from a study of T cell responses to AZD1222 COVID-19 vaccine. Study-wide points: Most donors were white British, females outnumbered males, and clonal diversity was possibly underestimated. Every sample of the repertoires postdated the peak T cell response.

This CDR3 is built from 13 residues. Germline CDR1 is SQVTM and CDR2 is ANQGSEA. V gave up 0 bases and J gave up 6 bases; unmatched junction bases: 0. Second-dose schedules of about 4 or about 12 weeks were combined. TCRdb's table, derived via immunoSEQ multiplex PCR, lists solely in-frame clones and lacks some. This table holds roughly 190,000 clones, roughly 92% found once. The sample consisted of peripheral blood, taken 28 days after the second AZD1222 dose. This receptor was obtained from an adult who received the AZD1222 COVID-19 vaccine. The chain combines TRBV29-1 with TRBJ2-2; 8 bases are shared with TRBD1. The CDR3 DNA sequence: TGCAGCGTTGAAGAACAGGGGGCCGGGGAGCTGTTTTTT. Translated: CSVEEQGAGELFF.